This section outlines one TCR beta chain sequence together with its context. Its specificity is not known. Germline assignment: CDR1 SGHRS and CDR2 YFSETQ. V was shortened by 0 bases and J by 3 bases, with 15 bases between the two germline ends. This CDR3 spans 17 amino acids. This entry belongs to a study of blood T cells in healthy people across ages. A second PCR, run for roughly 7 to 12 cycles, used a sample-barcoded 5' primer plus a J-beta primer mix. MiXCR, applied by TCRdb to the 5' RACE reads, yields one record per CDR3 protein. The sample holds approximately 800,000 distinct CDR3 sequences, around 36% seen once. General study findings and limits: Older age coincided with a roughly linear decline in TCR beta diversity per million T cells. Since the PBMCs were unsorted, naive and antigen-experienced cells could not be conclusively compared.

Every participating donor contributed roughly 10 milliliters of peripheral blood through a draw. Per sample, at least 6 micrograms of total RNA were extracted. The sequence derives from a man between 18 and 29 years old in good health. V gene TRBV5-1 combines with J gene TRBJ1-4; TRBD1 is a possible D gene (6 bases). Specimen: blood. The CDR3 DNA reads TGCGCCAGCAGCTTGGCCGGGGGGCAGGGTCCTAATGAAAAACTGTTTTTT. Its translation is CASSLAGGQGPNEKLFF.